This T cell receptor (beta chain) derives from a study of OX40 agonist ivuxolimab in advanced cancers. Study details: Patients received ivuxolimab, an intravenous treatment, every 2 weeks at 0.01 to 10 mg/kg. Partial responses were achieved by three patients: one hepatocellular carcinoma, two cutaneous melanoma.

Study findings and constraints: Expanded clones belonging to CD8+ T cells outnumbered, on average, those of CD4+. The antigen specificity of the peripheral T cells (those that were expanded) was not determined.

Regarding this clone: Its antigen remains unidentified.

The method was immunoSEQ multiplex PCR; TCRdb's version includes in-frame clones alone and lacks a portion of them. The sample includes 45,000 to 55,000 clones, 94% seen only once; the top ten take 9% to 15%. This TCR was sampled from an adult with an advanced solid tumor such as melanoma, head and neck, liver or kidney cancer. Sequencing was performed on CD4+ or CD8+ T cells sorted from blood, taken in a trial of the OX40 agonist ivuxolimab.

CDR3 protein: CASSFGRVAEAFF. DNA of the CDR3: TGTGCCAGCAGCTTCGGTAGGGTGGCCGAAGCTTTCTTT. The rearrangement uses TRBV11-3 and TRBJ1-1; D is unclear. Germline V lookup: CDR1 SGHNT, CDR2 YENEEA. The CDR3 loop spans 13 amino acids. With 3 bases removed from V and 8 bases from J, the gap between germline ends came to 13 bases. Full variable domain (rest looked up from reference TRBV11-3 and TRBJ1-1): EAGVVQSPRYKIIEKKQPVAFWCNPISGHNTLYWYLQNLGQGPELLIRYENEEAVDDSQLPKDRFSAERLKGVDSTLKIQPAELGDSAVYLCASSFGRVAEAFFGQGTRLTVV.